This T cell receptor (beta chain) was identified in a study of OX40 agonist ivuxolimab in advanced cancers. Study-wide background: Patients received ivuxolimab, an agonistic anti-OX40 (CD134) antibody. Study results and limitations: Relative to CD4+ cells, CD8+ T cells on average had more expanded clones. Among patients with partial responses at 0.1-3.0 mg/kg, clonal expansion was among the lowest.

Of note for this clone: Its specificity is not known.

This CDR3 comprises 15 residues. Trimming cost V 5 bases and J 8 bases; bases outside gene matches: 9. Germline CDR1 is SEHNR and CDR2 is FQNEAQ (reference sequence). Sequencing was performed with immunoSEQ multiplex PCR; in TCRdb, only in-frame clones are kept and a portion is missing. The sample has tens of thousands of clones, approximately 83% seen once. This sequence was found in an adult with an advanced solid tumor such as melanoma, head and neck, liver or kidney cancer. The chain recombines TRBV7-9 with TRBJ2-1; TRBD1 matches 10 bases. Source: CD4+ or CD8+ T cells sorted from blood, taken in a trial of the OX40 agonist ivuxolimab. The DNA for the CDR3 is TGTGCCAGCAGCCATTACCGGGACAGGGGAGATGAGCAGTTCTTC. This translates into CASSHYRDRGDEQFF.